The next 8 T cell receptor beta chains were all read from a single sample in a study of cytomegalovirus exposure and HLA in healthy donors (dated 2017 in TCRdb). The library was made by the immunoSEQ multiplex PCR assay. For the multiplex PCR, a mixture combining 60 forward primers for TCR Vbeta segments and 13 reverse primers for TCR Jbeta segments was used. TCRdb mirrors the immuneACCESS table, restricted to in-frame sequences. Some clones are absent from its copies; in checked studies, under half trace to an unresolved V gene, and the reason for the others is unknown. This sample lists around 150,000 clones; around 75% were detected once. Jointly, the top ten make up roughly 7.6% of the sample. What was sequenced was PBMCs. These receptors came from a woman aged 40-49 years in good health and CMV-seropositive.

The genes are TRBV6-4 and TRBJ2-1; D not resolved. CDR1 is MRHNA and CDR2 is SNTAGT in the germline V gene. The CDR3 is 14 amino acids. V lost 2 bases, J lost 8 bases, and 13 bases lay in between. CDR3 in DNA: TGTGCCAGCAGTGACGGTGGCATTTCCGATGAGCAGTTCTTC. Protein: CASSDGGISDEQFF.

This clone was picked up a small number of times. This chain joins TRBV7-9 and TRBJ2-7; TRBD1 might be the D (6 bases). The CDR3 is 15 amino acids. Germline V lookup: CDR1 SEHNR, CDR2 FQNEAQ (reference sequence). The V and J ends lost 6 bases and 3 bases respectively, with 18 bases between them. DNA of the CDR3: TGTGCCAGCAGTCGTACAGGGAACTACGACTACGAGCAGTACTTC. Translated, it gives CASSRTGNYDYEQYF.

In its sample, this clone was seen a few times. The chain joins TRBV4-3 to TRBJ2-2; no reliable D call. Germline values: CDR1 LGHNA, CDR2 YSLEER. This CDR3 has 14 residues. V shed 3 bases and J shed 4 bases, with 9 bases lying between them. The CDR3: CASSHSPGTGELFF. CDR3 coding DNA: TGCGCCAGCAGCCATTCCCCCGGCACCGGGGAGCTGTTTTTT.

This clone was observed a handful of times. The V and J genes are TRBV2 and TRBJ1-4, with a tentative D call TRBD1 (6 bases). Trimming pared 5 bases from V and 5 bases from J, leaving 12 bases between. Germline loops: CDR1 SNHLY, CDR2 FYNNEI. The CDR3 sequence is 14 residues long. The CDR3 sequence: CASSRTAGNEKLFF. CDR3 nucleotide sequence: TGTGCCAGCAGTCGGACAGCCGGGAATGAAAAACTGTTTTTT.

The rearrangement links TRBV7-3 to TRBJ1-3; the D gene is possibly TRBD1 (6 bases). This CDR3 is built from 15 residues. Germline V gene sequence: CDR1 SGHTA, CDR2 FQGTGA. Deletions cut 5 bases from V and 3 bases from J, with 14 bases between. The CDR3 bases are TGTGCCAGCAGCGATCAGGGGAGCGGTGGAAACACCATATATTTT. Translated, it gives CASSDQGSGGNTIYF.

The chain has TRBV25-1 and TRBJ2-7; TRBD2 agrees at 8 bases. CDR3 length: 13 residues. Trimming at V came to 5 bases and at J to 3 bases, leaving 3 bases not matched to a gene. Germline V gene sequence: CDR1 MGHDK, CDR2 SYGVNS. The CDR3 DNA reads TGTGCCAGCAGTAAAGCGGGAGTCTACGAGCAGTACTTC. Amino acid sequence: CASSKAGVYEQYF.

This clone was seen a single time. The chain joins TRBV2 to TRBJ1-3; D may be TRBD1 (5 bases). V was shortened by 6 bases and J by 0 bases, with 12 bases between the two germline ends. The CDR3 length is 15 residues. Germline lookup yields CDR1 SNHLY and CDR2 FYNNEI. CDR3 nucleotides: TGTGCCAGCAGCAATGCACAGGTCTCTGGAAACACCATATATTTT. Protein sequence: CASSNAQVSGNTIYF. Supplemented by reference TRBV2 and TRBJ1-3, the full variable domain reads EPEVTQTPSHQVTQMGQEVILRCVPISNHLYFYWYRQILGQKVEFLVSFYNNEISEKSEIFDDQFSVERPDGSNFTLKIRSTKLEDSAMYFCASSNAQVSGNTIYFGEGSWLTVV.

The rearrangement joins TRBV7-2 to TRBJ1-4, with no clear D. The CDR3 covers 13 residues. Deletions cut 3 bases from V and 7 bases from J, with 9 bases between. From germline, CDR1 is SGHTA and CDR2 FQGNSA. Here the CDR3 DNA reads TGTGCCAGCAGCTTGACCGGCGGTGAAAAACTGTTTTTT. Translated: CASSLTGGEKLFF. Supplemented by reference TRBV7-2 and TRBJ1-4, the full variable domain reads GAGVSQSPSNKVTEKGKDVELRCDPISGHTALYWYRQSLGQGLEFLIYFQGNSAPDKSGLPSDRFSAERTGGSVSTLTIQRTQQEDSAVYLCASSLTGGEKLFFGSGTQLSVL.